A selection of T cell receptor beta chains follows, all from one sample in a study of cytomegalovirus exposure and HLA in healthy donors. Repertoires were generated with immunoSEQ multiplex PCR, while TCRdb's copy carries only in-frame clones and drops some. The top ten hold around 10% of the sample, which has about 57,000 clones, around 70% seen once. The sample consisted of PBMCs. The receptors here all came from a woman in her 50s in good health and CMV-seronegative. Each CDR3 is given with its conserved first and last residue. Fields, in order: V gene, J gene, D gene, clone size, CDR3 protein, CDR3 DNA. The D gene is left open where the match is weak. Only part of the rows carry a size: once, few, many, or a class if the clone is expanded.

V gene: TRBV7-9
J gene: TRBJ1-5
D gene: NA
clone size: NA
CDR3 protein: CASSFGAAAQHF
CDR3 DNA: TGTGCCAGCAGCTTTGGTGCGGCGGCCCAGCATTTT

V gene: TRBV6-1
J gene: TRBJ2-5
D gene: NA
clone size: NA
CDR3 protein: CASSERGGQLETQYF
CDR3 DNA: TGTGCCAGCAGTGAAAGGGGTGGACAGTTAGAGACCCAGTACTTC

V gene: TRBV19
J gene: TRBJ2-3
D gene: TRBD2
clone size: few
CDR3 protein: CASSRTSGGFDTQYF
CDR3 DNA: TGTGCCAGTAGCCGGACTAGTGGGGGATTCGATACGCAGTATTTT

V gene: TRBV10-1
J gene: TRBJ1-2
D gene: TRBD1
clone size: NA
CDR3 protein: CASSGTRDRRYGYTF
CDR3 DNA: TGCGCCAGCAGTGGCACCCGGGACAGGAGGTATGGCTACACCTTC

V gene: TRBV4-2
J gene: TRBJ2-7
D gene: NA
clone size: NA
CDR3 protein: CASSQDGQGNYYEQYF
CDR3 DNA: TGTGCCAGCAGCCAAGACGGGCAGGGAAATTACTACGAGCAGTACTTC

V gene: TRBV7-8
J gene: TRBJ1-1
D gene: NA
clone size: NA
CDR3 protein: CASSLSADTEAFF
CDR3 DNA: TGTGCCAGCAGCTTATCCGCGGACACTGAAGCTTTCTTT

V gene: TRBV5-1
J gene: TRBJ2-5
D gene: TRBD2
clone size: NA
CDR3 protein: CASSLIAGGGQETQYF
CDR3 DNA: TGCGCCAGCAGCCTAATAGCGGGGGGAGGGCAAGAGACCCAGTACTTC

V gene: TRBV10-2
J gene: TRBJ2-5
D gene: NA
clone size: NA
CDR3 protein: CASSVEGIETQYF
CDR3 DNA: TGCGCCAGCAGTGTGGAGGGGATAGAGACCCAGTACTTC

V gene: TRBV5-4
J gene: TRBJ1-1
D gene: NA
clone size: NA
CDR3 protein: CASSFWGDHTEAFF
CDR3 DNA: TGTGCCAGCAGCTTTTGGGGAGATCACACTGAAGCTTTCTTT

V gene: TRBV30
J gene: TRBJ1-4
D gene: TRBD1
clone size: NA
CDR3 protein: CAWSVDRVNEKLFF
CDR3 DNA: TGTGCCTGGAGTGTAGACAGGGTTAATGAAAAACTGTTTTTT

V gene: TRBV30
J gene: TRBJ1-5
D gene: NA
clone size: NA
CDR3 protein: CAWSVGTPGSAQHF
CDR3 DNA: TGTGCCTGGAGTGTGGGGACTCCTGGATCGGCCCAGCATTTT

V gene: TRBV6-6
J gene: TRBJ2-5
D gene: NA
clone size: once
CDR3 protein: CASKGGRETQYF
CDR3 DNA: TGTGCCAGCAAAGGGGGACGGGAGACCCAGTACTTC

V gene: TRBV5-1
J gene: TRBJ1-1
D gene: TRBD1
clone size: NA
CDR3 protein: CASTLDRLNTEAFF
CDR3 DNA: TGCGCCAGCACCCTGGACAGGCTCAACACTGAAGCTTTCTTT

V gene: TRBV6-5
J gene: TRBJ1-3
D gene: TRBD1
clone size: once
CDR3 protein: CASSLDRGRGNTIYF
CDR3 DNA: TGTGCCAGCAGCCTGGACAGGGGCCGGGGAAACACCATATATTTT

V gene: TRBV7-3
J gene: TRBJ2-5
D gene: TRBD2
clone size: NA
CDR3 protein: CASSDPGLAEETQYF
CDR3 DNA: TGTGCCAGCAGCGACCCGGGACTAGCGGAAGAGACCCAGTACTTC

V gene: TRBV9
J gene: TRBJ2-1
D gene: TRBD2
clone size: NA
CDR3 protein: CASSVTSGANEQFF
CDR3 DNA: TGTGCCAGCAGCGTGACTAGCGGGGCAAATGAGCAGTTCTTC

V gene: TRBV27
J gene: TRBJ1-1
D gene: NA
clone size: few
CDR3 protein: CASSLSQASTEAFF
CDR3 DNA: TGTGCCAGCAGTTTATCTCAGGCCTCGACTGAAGCTTTCTTT

V gene: TRBV27
J gene: TRBJ2-5
D gene: NA
clone size: NA
CDR3 protein: CASGIDRPETQYF
CDR3 DNA: TGTGCCAGCGGGATAGACAGGCCAGAGACCCAGTACTTC

V gene: TRBV29-1
J gene: TRBJ2-5
D gene: NA
clone size: NA
CDR3 protein: CSVEDLVAGAPQETQYF
CDR3 DNA: TGCAGCGTTGAAGATCTTGTGGCAGGGGCACCCCAAGAGACCCAGTACTTC

V gene: TRBV2
J gene: TRBJ1-1
D gene: NA
clone size: NA
CDR3 protein: CASHMNTEAFF
CDR3 DNA: TGTGCCAGCCACATGAACACTGAAGCTTTCTTT

V gene: TRBV5-4
J gene: TRBJ2-5
D gene: NA
clone size: NA
CDR3 protein: CASSLEPREETQYF
CDR3 DNA: TGTGCCAGCAGCTTGGAACCTCGGGAAGAGACCCAGTACTTC

V gene: TRBV23-1
J gene: TRBJ1-5
D gene: NA
clone size: NA
CDR3 protein: CASSQSAPEEDQPQHF
CDR3 DNA: TGCGCCAGCAGTCAATCCGCGCCTGAGGAAGATCAGCCCCAGCATTTT

V gene: TRBV9
J gene: TRBJ2-4
D gene: NA
clone size: NA
CDR3 protein: CASSEDTPNIQYF
CDR3 DNA: TGTGCCAGCAGCGAAGACACGCCAAACATTCAGTACTTC

V gene: TRBV7-2
J gene: TRBJ1-1
D gene: NA
clone size: NA
CDR3 protein: CASSLQGLNTEAFF
CDR3 DNA: TGTGCCAGCAGCCTTCAGGGGCTGAACACTGAAGCTTTCTTT

V gene: TRBV7-3
J gene: TRBJ2-2
D gene: TRBD2
clone size: NA
CDR3 protein: CASSPRGGRTGELFF
CDR3 DNA: TGTGCCAGCAGCCCCCGGGGGGGCCGCACCGGGGAGCTGTTTTTT

V gene: TRBV29-1
J gene: TRBJ2-1
D gene: NA
clone size: NA
CDR3 protein: CSVKQDYNEQFF
CDR3 DNA: TGCAGCGTGAAACAGGATTACAATGAGCAGTTCTTC

V gene: TRBV27
J gene: TRBJ1-1
D gene: TRBD1
clone size: NA
CDR3 protein: CASRDRGKAFF
CDR3 DNA: TGTGCCAGCAGGGACAGGGGGAAAGCTTTCTTT

V gene: TRBV2
J gene: TRBJ1-5
D gene: NA
clone size: NA
CDR3 protein: CASSIGPERPQHF
CDR3 DNA: TGTGCCAGCAGTATAGGTCCGGAGCGGCCCCAGCATTTT

V gene: TRBV19
J gene: TRBJ1-6
D gene: NA
clone size: NA
CDR3 protein: CASSIDRQGWRSPLHF
CDR3 DNA: TGTGCCAGTAGTATAGACCGCCAGGGGTGGCGTTCACCCCTCCACTTT

V gene: TRBV4-3
J gene: TRBJ2-1
D gene: TRBD2
clone size: NA
CDR3 protein: CASSHTSGGKTLTREQFF
CDR3 DNA: TGCGCCAGCAGCCATACTAGCGGGGGTAAAACTTTAACACGTGAGCAGTTCTTC

V gene: TRBV7-3
J gene: TRBJ2-2
D gene: TRBD2
clone size: NA
CDR3 protein: CASGDPLAGGNTGELFF
CDR3 DNA: TGTGCCAGCGGGGACCCACTAGCGGGAGGAAACACCGGGGAGCTGTTTTTT

V gene: TRBV6-1
J gene: TRBJ2-1
D gene: NA
clone size: few
CDR3 protein: CAGGRGREYNEQFF
CDR3 DNA: TGTGCCGGGGGGAGAGGTAGGGAGTACAATGAGCAGTTCTTC

V gene: TRBV7-8
J gene: TRBJ1-1
D gene: NA
clone size: NA
CDR3 protein: CASTPDDPGGKAFF
CDR3 DNA: TGTGCCAGCACCCCGGATGACCCGGGAGGTAAAGCTTTCTTT

V gene: TRBV11-2
J gene: TRBJ2-7
D gene: TRBD2
clone size: NA
CDR3 protein: CASSLRRSGSTNEQYF
CDR3 DNA: TGTGCCAGCAGCCTCCGACGGAGCGGGAGTACCAACGAGCAGTACTTC

V gene: TRBV4-1
J gene: TRBJ2-3
D gene: NA
clone size: NA
CDR3 protein: CASAAAGAALDTQYF
CDR3 DNA: TGCGCCAGCGCAGCAGCAGGGGCGGCGTTGGATACGCAGTATTTT

V gene: TRBV27
J gene: TRBJ2-3
D gene: TRBD2
clone size: NA
CDR3 protein: CASSFHSSGSWTDTQYF
CDR3 DNA: TGTGCCAGCAGTTTTCACTCTAGCGGGAGTTGGACAGATACGCAGTATTTT

V gene: TRBV20-1
J gene: TRBJ2-7
D gene: NA
clone size: few
CDR3 protein: CSANGEYEQYF
CDR3 DNA: TGCAGTGCGAACGGGGAGTACGAGCAGTACTTC

V gene: TRBV7-9
J gene: TRBJ2-3
D gene: NA
clone size: NA
CDR3 protein: CASSLWGADTQYF
CDR3 DNA: TGTGCCAGCAGCTTATGGGGGGCAGATACGCAGTATTTT

V gene: TRBV27
J gene: TRBJ1-5
D gene: NA
clone size: NA
CDR3 protein: CASRGLPGNQPQHF
CDR3 DNA: TGTGCCAGCAGGGGACTCCCGGGGAATCAGCCCCAGCATTTT

V gene: TRBV2
J gene: TRBJ2-3
D gene: TRBD2
clone size: once
CDR3 protein: CATLAEYTDTQYF
CDR3 DNA: TGTGCCACACTAGCGGAGTACACAGATACGCAGTATTTT

V gene: TRBV11-2
J gene: TRBJ2-3
D gene: TRBD2
clone size: NA
CDR3 protein: CASSRGGSLTTDTQYF
CDR3 DNA: TGTGCCAGCAGCCGGGGAGGGTCCTTAACTACAGATACGCAGTATTTT

V gene: TRBV27
J gene: TRBJ2-7
D gene: TRBD1
clone size: NA
CDR3 protein: CASSRQGENYEQYF
CDR3 DNA: TGTGCCAGCAGTAGACAGGGAGAAAACTACGAGCAGTACTTC

V gene: TRBV28
J gene: TRBJ2-5
D gene: NA
clone size: NA
CDR3 protein: CASSLGGAEGTQYF
CDR3 DNA: TGTGCCAGCAGTTTAGGCGGGGCCGAAGGGACCCAGTACTTC

V gene: TRBV19
J gene: TRBJ2-5
D gene: TRBD1
clone size: NA
CDR3 protein: CASSIDPPGGRETQYF
CDR3 DNA: TGTGCCAGTAGTATAGATCCCCCAGGGGGCAGGGAGACCCAGTACTTC

V gene: TRBV5-8
J gene: TRBJ2-3
D gene: TRBD2
clone size: NA
CDR3 protein: CASSPASSGDSDTQYF
CDR3 DNA: TGTGCCAGCAGTCCGGCCAGTAGCGGGGACTCAGATACGCAGTATTTT

V gene: TRBV18
J gene: TRBJ1-5
D gene: NA
clone size: NA
CDR3 protein: CASSLGGGNQPQHF
CDR3 DNA: TGTGCCAGCTCACTTGGGGGGGGGAATCAGCCCCAGCATTTT

V gene: TRBV19
J gene: TRBJ1-2
D gene: NA
clone size: NA
CDR3 protein: CASSPQPNYGYTF
CDR3 DNA: TGTGCCAGTAGCCCACAGCCAAACTATGGCTACACCTTC

V gene: TRBV7-3
J gene: TRBJ2-1
D gene: TRBD1
clone size: NA
CDR3 protein: CASSAGGQGGEQFF
CDR3 DNA: TGTGCCAGCAGCGCGGGCGGACAGGGCGGAGAGCAGTTCTTC

V gene: TRBV4-2
J gene: TRBJ1-1
D gene: TRBD1
clone size: NA
CDR3 protein: CASSQGDRNTEAFF
CDR3 DNA: TGTGCCAGCAGCCAAGGGGACAGGAACACTGAAGCTTTCTTT

V gene: TRBV6-5
J gene: TRBJ2-2
D gene: TRBD1
clone size: NA
CDR3 protein: CASRRPGGNTGELFF
CDR3 DNA: TGTGCCAGCAGGCGCCCAGGGGGGAACACCGGGGAGCTGTTTTTT

V gene: TRBV6-5
J gene: TRBJ2-7
D gene: NA
clone size: NA
CDR3 protein: CASSYGQYYEQYF
CDR3 DNA: TGTGCCAGCAGTTACGGTCAGTACTACGAGCAGTACTTC

V gene: TRBV6-1
J gene: TRBJ2-5
D gene: NA
clone size: NA
CDR3 protein: CASSVEIRDTEEETQYF
CDR3 DNA: TGTGCCAGCAGTGTCGAGATAAGGGACACCGAGGAAGAGACCCAGTACTTC

V gene: TRBV5-1
J gene: TRBJ2-2
D gene: NA
clone size: NA
CDR3 protein: CASSLAWAGTGELFF
CDR3 DNA: TGCGCCAGCAGCTTGGCCTGGGCGGGAACCGGGGAGCTGTTTTTT

V gene: TRBV5-1
J gene: TRBJ1-2
D gene: NA
clone size: NA
CDR3 protein: CASSLWENYGYTF
CDR3 DNA: TGCGCCAGCAGCTTGTGGGAGAACTATGGCTACACCTTC

V gene: TRBV10-3
J gene: TRBJ1-1
D gene: TRBD1
clone size: NA
CDR3 protein: CAISESRGRREAFF
CDR3 DNA: TGTGCCATCAGTGAGTCGAGGGGGCGGCGAGAAGCTTTCTTT